These 21 T cell receptor beta chains share one sample of origin, sequenced in a study of blood T cells in healthy people across ages. Primed by a sample-barcoded 5' primer and a J-beta primer mix, a second PCR proceeded for roughly 6 to 12 cycles. MiXCR, run by TCRdb on the 5' RACE reads, gives a single entry per CDR3 protein. This table holds hundreds of thousands of distinct CDR3 sequences, roughly three fifths found once. Sequencing was performed on blood. The receptors stem from a man aged 35 to 55 in good health.

The chain is built from TRBV2 and TRBJ1-1; D is ambiguous. Germline V lookup: CDR1 SNHLY, CDR2 FYNNEI. The CDR3 runs to 11 residues. With 8 bases removed from V and 4 bases from J, the gap between germline ends came to 8 bases. The CDR3 is CASRDSTEAFF. CDR3 DNA: TGTGCCAGCCGGGATTCCACTGAAGCTTTCTTT.

This chain links TRBV6-1 with TRBJ2-3; TRBD1 is a possible D gene (8 bases). The germline V gene encodes CDR1 MNHNS and CDR2 SASEGT. This CDR3 is 17 amino acids long. V was clipped by 6 bases and J by 1 base, with 20 bases between them. CDR3 residues: CASSPQGGTGRTDTQYF. The CDR3 DNA reads TGTGCCAGCAGCCCCCAGGGAGGGACAGGACGCACAGATACGCAGTATTTT.

In regard to this clonotype: An end of the junction differs from the germline gene, which may be a read error. J is TRBJ1-2 and V is TRBV20-1; 12 nucleotides line up with TRBD1. Germline V gene sequence: CDR1 DFQATT, CDR2 SNEGSKA (reference sequence). The CDR3 is made up of 14 amino acids. The CDR3 DNA sequence: TGCAGTGCCAGAGACGGGACAGGGGGCGATGGCTACACCTTC. This translates into CSARDGTGGDGYTF.

The V gene is TRBV15, the J gene TRBJ2-3; maybe TRBD1 (5 bases). CDR1 LNHNV and CDR2 YYDKDF come from the germline V gene (reference sequence). With 3 bases removed from V and 6 bases from J, the gap between germline ends came to 10 bases. The CDR3 has 13 residues. The DNA for the CDR3 is TGTGCCACCAGCAGCAGGGTGGCCGATACGCAGTATTTT. This sequence encodes CATSSRVADTQYF.

The chain is built from TRBV18 and TRBJ1-1; D is ambiguous. V shed 2 bases and J shed 6 bases, with 13 bases lying between them. The CDR3 runs 14 residues. CDR1 is KGHSH, CDR2 LQKENI, per germline. The CDR3 region is CASSPLEAMAEAFF. The CDR3 DNA is TGTGCCAGCTCACCATTGGAGGCTATGGCTGAAGCTTTCTTT.

The table lists this clonotype with a few counts. The rearrangement joins TRBV4-2 to TRBJ1-2, with a weak D call TRBD1 (6 bases). The CDR3 length is 14 residues. V lost 4 bases and J lost 4, with 13 bases in between. The germline V gene encodes CDR1 LGHNA and CDR2 YNFKEQ. CDR3 region: CASSLQGSIYGYTF. CDR3 sequence (DNA): TGTGCCAGCAGCCTACAGGGTAGCATCTATGGCTACACCTTC.

This clonotype was seen only a few times. The genes are TRBV7-2 and TRBJ1-2; 7 bases are shared with TRBD1. This CDR3 has 15 residues. Germline-derived CDR1 and CDR2 are SGHTA and FQGNSA. Germline trimming cut 2 bases from V and 5 bases from J; bases unmatched to any gene: 8. The CDR3 spells CASSLLTGTAYGYTF. In nucleotides, the CDR3 is TGTGCCAGCAGCTTATTAACCGGGACAGCATATGGCTACACCTTC.

A word on this clonotype: The conserved phenylalanine or tryptophan is not found at the CDR3 terminus, so this likely reflects a read error. The chain uses TRBV6-2 or TRBV6-3 and TRBJ2-5; 14 bases align to TRBD2. Germline CDR1 and CDR2: MNHEY and SVGEGT. J gave up 5 bases and V 6 bases, and 14 bases lay outside the gene matches. The CDR3 runs to 18 residues. The CDR3 region is CASRWTSGGPRSSETQYV. The CDR3 region has the DNA TGTGCCAGCAGATGGACTAGCGGGGGGCCGAGATCTTCGGAGACCCAGTACGTC.

This clonotype was detected a few times. The chain is built from TRBV9 and TRBJ2-7; 7 bases map to TRBD2. Unmatched junction bases numbered 7, after V lost 5 bases and J lost 5 bases. The CDR3 sequence is 13 residues long. Germline CDR1 and CDR2: SGDLS and YYNGEE. The CDR3 nucleotides read TGTGCCAGCAGTCAGCGGGATAGGGACGAGCAGTACTTC. Translating gives CASSQRDRDEQYF.

The chain recombines TRBV6-6 with TRBJ1-2; tentatively, D is TRBD1 (6 bases). The CDR3 has 13 amino acids. CDR1 MNHNY and CDR2 SVGAGI come from the germline V gene (reference sequence). V lost 10 bases and J lost 4, with 16 bases in between. The CDR3 loop is CAIAGVTLYGYTF. CDR3 coding DNA: TGTGCCATCGCAGGGGTCACCCTCTATGGCTACACCTTC.

Note on this clonotype: A read error may explain this, as a much larger clone is one base away. The V gene is TRBV6-2 or TRBV6-3, the J gene TRBJ2-3; perhaps TRBD1 as D (6 bases). Trimming took 7 bases from V and 2 from J, leaving 13 bases between them. The CDR3 covers 14 residues. Germline V gene lookup returns CDR1 MNHEY and CDR2 SVGEGT. DNA of the CDR3: TGTGCCAGCATAGCCGGGACAATCACAGATACGCAGTATTTT. This codes for CASIAGTITDTQYF.

This clonotype was observed a few times. The chain employs TRBV7-3 and TRBJ2-1; 11 nucleotides align to TRBD1. The V segment lost 7 bases and the J segment 10 bases; nucleotides outside the gene matches: 9. CDR3 length equals 14 residues. The V gene's germline CDR1 is SGHTA and CDR2 FQGTGA. The CDR3 is CASKGLGTGGEQFF. Written as DNA, the CDR3 is TGTGCCAGCAAGGGGCTGGGGACAGGGGGAGAGCAGTTCTTC. The full variable domain, its missing parts supplied by reference TRBV7-3 and TRBJ2-1, is GAGVSQTPSNKVTEKGKYVELRCDPISGHTALYWYRQSLGQGPEFLIYFQGTGAADDSGLPNDRFFAVRPEGSVSTLKIQRTERGDSAVYLCASKGLGTGGEQFFGPGTRLTVL.

The chain recombines TRBV4-2 with TRBJ1-2; TRBD1 matches 8 bases. The length of the CDR3 is 16 residues. Germline V CDR1 and CDR2: LGHNA, YNFKEQ. The trim removed 0 bases at V and 8 bases at J, leaving 11 bases unmatched. Here the CDR3 reads CASSQEARQGAGGYTF. The CDR3, as DNA: TGTGCCAGCAGCCAAGAGGCTCGGCAGGGGGCAGGAGGCTACACCTTC.

V gene TRBV4-2 combines with J gene TRBJ2-6; D may be TRBD1 or TRBD2 (5 bases each). V lost 4 bases to trimming and J lost 1 base, with 17 bases between them. Germline values: CDR1 LGHNA, CDR2 YNFKEQ. The CDR3 sequence is 18 residues long. CDR3 in amino acids: CASSPREGHLSGANVLTF. The CDR3 DNA sequence: TGTGCCAGCAGCCCTCGGGAAGGACACTTATCTGGGGCCAACGTCCTGACTTTC.

The chain recombines TRBV11-2 with TRBJ2-3, with a tentative D call TRBD1 (6 bases). This CDR3 comprises 13 residues. Trimming took 5 bases from V and 3 from J, leaving 9 bases between them. The germline V gene has CDR1 SGHAT and CDR2 FQNNGV. CDR3 region: CASSRGQTDTQYF. CDR3 DNA sequence: TGTGCCAGCAGCCGAGGACAGACAGATACGCAGTATTTT.

The rearrangement joins TRBV12-3 or TRBV12-4 to TRBJ2-7, with D maybe TRBD2 (5 bases). The CDR3 spans 13 residues. V lost 8 bases and J 1 base, leaving 12 bases between the germline ends. DNA for the CDR3: TGTGCCAGCTCACCCGGGGAATCCTACGAGCAGTACTTC. This translates into CASSPGESYEQYF.

This chain links TRBV6-2 or TRBV6-3 with TRBJ2-4; D is perhaps TRBD2 (5 bases). The J call is uncertain, as TRBJ2-7 better fits the DNA end. Germline loops: CDR1 MNHEY, CDR2 SVGEGT. The CDR3 is 15 residues long. The CDR3 loop reads CASSYSFGVGGEQYF. The CDR3 nucleotides are TGTGCCAGCAGTTACTCGTTCGGGGTTGGCGGCGAGCAGTACTTC.

V gene TRBV28 combines with J gene TRBJ2-5; no clear D. This CDR3 is built from 14 residues. The germline CDR1 and CDR2 sequences are MDHEN and SYDVKM. The V end lost 8 bases, the J end lost 11 bases, and 24 bases lay between the germline ends. CDR3 sequence: CASPPSGSATEQYF. CDR3 in DNA: TGTGCCAGCCCTCCCTCCGGGTCAGCTACTGAGCAGTACTTC.

V is TRBV4-3 and J is TRBJ2-7; a weak D match, TRBD2 (6 bases). V was clipped by 0 bases and J by 1 base, with 22 bases between them. The CDR3 spans 19 residues. Per germline, CDR1 LGHNA and CDR2 YSLEER. The CDR3 here is CASSQDIPLGRAGSYEQYF. The CDR3 DNA is TGCGCCAGCAGCCAAGATATCCCACTAGGACGAGCGGGTTCCTACGAGCAGTACTTC.

The rearrangement links TRBV20-1 to TRBJ1-4, with D possibly TRBD1 on 6 matching bases. Trimming shortened V by 5 bases and J by 7 bases, and 20 bases separated the two germline ends. Germline lookup yields CDR1 DFQATT and CDR2 SNEGSKA (reference sequence). The CDR3 length is 15 residues. CDR3 bases: TGCAGTGCTCCTTATCCGGGACAACAACGTGAAAAACTGTTTTTT. It is translated as CSAPYPGQQREKLFF.

The chain uses TRBV13 and TRBJ2-7, with TRBD2 identical over 8 bases. This CDR3 is 16 amino acids long. Germline CDR1 PRHDT, CDR2 FYEKMQ (reference sequence). Trimming at V came to 4 bases and at J to 3 bases, leaving 11 bases not matched to a gene. The CDR3 DNA follows: TGTGCCAGCAGCTCCCTCGGGGGGGGTTTTGTCTACGAGCAGTACTTC. Translating gives CASSSLGGGFVYEQYF.